This T cell receptor beta chain comes out of a study of blood T cells in healthy people across ages (dated by TCRdb to about 2015). With regard to the full study: In model experiments, template switching captured about one uniquely barcoded TCR beta cDNA molecule for every two T cells. The donors were split into four age groups: young (average about 15 years), middle-aged (39), aged (around 67) and long-lived (approximately 80). To avoid experimental bias, donors of different ages were spread randomly across the sequencing lanes. The study analyzed two additional independent replicas of 1 million unique cDNA reads from the same blood draw for two donors, one aged 18 to 29 and one aged 80 or older. The study measured age-related changes in TCR beta repertoire diversity using deep sequencing normalized with unique cDNA molecular identifiers.

This clonotype was found a few times. The target of this receptor is not known. Per-base qualities were not stored, and no clone one base away is much larger. Receptor amplification or capture employed 5' RACE. Data came from an Illumina HiSeq 2500. The second PCR ran for roughly 7 to 11 cycles and used a J-beta primer mix along with a sample-barcoded 5' primer. A template-switch 5' adaptor carrying 12 random nucleotides introduced a unique molecular identifier onto each TCR beta cDNA molecule. Each sample yielded at least 2.5 million CDR3-containing paired-end reads. First-strand cDNA synthesis was performed from all RNA using the Mint cDNA synthesis kit, with priming by a TRBC-specific oligonucleotide. Following uracil-DNA glycosylase treatment, a first 18-cycle PCR with universal primers M1SS and BC2_uni_R was performed on all cDNA. On the authors' methods: For normalization, 1 million high-quality reads were randomly selected from each sample, with every read carrying a distinct molecular identifier. Reads sharing molecular identifiers were discarded rather than binned into consensus sequences. MiTCR, with a Q25 quality threshold and the strictest error-elimination algorithm, was used for CDR3 identification, clonotype clustering and error correction. A nonparametric unseen species model using Euler transformation provided a lower-bound estimate of total TCR beta diversity. TCRdb took the public reads, trimmed them with fastp at Q25, ran MiXCR for clone calling and kept in-frame beta chains. Rows matching on CDR3 protein sequence are summarized as one entry with the most common DNA and genes. TCRdb's processing, not the authors' own work, is the source of the V and J calls. The sample table records over 600,000 distinct CDR3 sequences; less than 60% of these occur just once. Around a sixth of the sample is in the top ten clones.

The donors were roughly 39 Caucasian individuals from Russia, aged roughly 6 to 100 years, who were systemically healthy. Each donor gave roughly 9.5 milliliters of peripheral blood, collected into EDTA-treated Vacutainer tubes. Ficoll-Paque density-gradient centrifugation was used to isolate PBMCs, with at least 6.5 million obtained per sample. Trizol reagent was used to extract total RNA from the PBMCs, yielding at least 5 micrograms per sample. Naive CD45RAhigh/CD27high T cell percentages were measured by flow cytometry on a PBMC aliquot from every donor. Broader findings and caveats from the paper: As age increased, observed TCR beta diversity per million T cells dropped in a roughly linear way, and a significant reduction was already evident by age around 41. There was a strong correlation between observed TCR beta diversity and the percentage of naive T cells measured by flow cytometry. Because the CMV infection status of the donors was unknown, age-related changes in expanded clonotypes may potentially have been confounded. Because profiling used bulk unsorted PBMCs, naive and antigen-experienced compartments could not be compared conclusively. Compared with the aged group, more naive CD4+ T cells, fewer expanded clones and increased TCR diversity were shown by the long-lived group, suggesting age selection. Estimates of total diversity based on one million sequenced T cells were considered lower bounds and underestimates.

The CDR3 spans 16 residues, from the cysteine through the phenylalanine. Just the 48-base CDR3 DNA is kept, in frame starting at base 1. Looking up the germline V gene yields CDR1 SGHAT and CDR2 FQNNGV. A distance of 13 bases separates the germline ends of V and J, which lose 5 bases and 0 bases respectively. The clonotype comes from a man older than 75 in good health. Sequenced material: blood. Rearrangement joined TRBV11-2 to TRBJ2-2; the D gene identity is not certain. The CDR3 amino acid sequence is: CASSLSAPANTGELFF. In nucleotides, the sequence is TGTGCCAGCAGCCTATCTGCTCCGGCGAACACCGGGGAGCTGTTTTTT.